This T cell receptor (beta chain) was captured by sequencing in a study of identical twins. This clonotype has ten or more counts. V shed 4 bases, J shed 4 bases, and the junction held 6 bases outside the gene matches. CDR3 length: 16 residues. TCRdb itself ran the 5' RACE reads through MiXCR, one entry per CDR3 protein. This sample has hundreds of thousands of distinct CDR3 sequences, with 5.5% to 7.5% found just once. The J gene is TRBJ1-5, the V gene TRBV12-3 or TRBV12-4, with TRBD1 matching 11 bases. Material for sequencing was naive T cells sorted from blood. The sequence derives from a young man in good health. CDR3 residues: CASSSGQGARNQPQHF. The CDR3 nucleotides read TGTGCCAGCAGTTCCGGACAGGGGGCGAGAAATCAGCCCCAGCATTTT.